This T cell receptor beta chain originates from a study of persistence of HIV-infected CD4 T cells. Study-wide results and caveats: Degenerate expanded CDR3beta sequences were enriched among CMV- and Gag-responding cells.

Sequencing used immunoSEQ version 4 in survey mode. TCRdb keeps only in-frame clones here, not all; method: immunoSEQ multiplex PCR. The profile shows under 20,000 clones, 65% of them singletons. For this clone: What it binds is not known.

V lost 2 bases, J lost 6 bases, and 4 bases stayed unmatched. The germline V gene has CDR1 SGHRS and CDR2 YFSETQ. The length of the CDR3 is 14 residues. Cells were stimulated with overlapping HIV-1 Gag 15-mer peptides. Sorting selected CD4+ T cells upregulating both CD40 ligand and CD69. Source: CD4+ T cells sorted from PBMCs after 18-hour stimulation, taken from a patient who received antiretroviral therapy. The receptor was isolated from an adult woman with HIV who was CMV-seropositive. This rearrangement joins TRBV5-1 to TRBJ2-2; TRBD1 agrees at 7 bases. The CDR3 bases are TGCGCCAGCAGCTTCGGACAGGAAGCCGGGGAGCTGTTTTTT. Residues: CASSFGQEAGELFF.